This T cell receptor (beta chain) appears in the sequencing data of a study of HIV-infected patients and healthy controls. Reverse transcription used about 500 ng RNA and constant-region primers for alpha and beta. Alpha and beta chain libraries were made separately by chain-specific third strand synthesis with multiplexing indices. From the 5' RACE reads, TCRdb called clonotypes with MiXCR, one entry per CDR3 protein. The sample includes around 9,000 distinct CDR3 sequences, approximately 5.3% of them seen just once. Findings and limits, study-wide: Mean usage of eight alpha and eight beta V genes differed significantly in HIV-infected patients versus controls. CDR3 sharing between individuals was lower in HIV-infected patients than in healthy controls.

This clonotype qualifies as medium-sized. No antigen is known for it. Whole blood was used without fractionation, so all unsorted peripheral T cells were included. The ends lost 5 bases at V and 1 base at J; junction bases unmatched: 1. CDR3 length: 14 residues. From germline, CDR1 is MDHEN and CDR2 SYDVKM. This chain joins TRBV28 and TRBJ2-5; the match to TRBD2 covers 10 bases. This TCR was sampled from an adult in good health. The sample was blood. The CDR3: CASSKRGGQETQYF. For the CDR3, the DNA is TGTGCCAGCAGTAAGCGGGGGGGCCAAGAGACCCAGTACTTC.